This TCR beta chain was observed in a study of blood T cell repertoires in COVID-19. Across the study: Sites across the United States, Italy and Spain contributed samples from acute and convalescent COVID-19. Sources were T cells, B-cell-depleted T cells, or PBMCs; the material itself was cDNA or gDNA.

Original processing methods: Reference gene primer amplification gave estimated nucleated cell counts. Only in-frame clones appear in the TCRdb table, and some are missing; sequencing was by immunoSEQ multiplex PCR. V, J and clone size reflect that table, while D and trimming were determined from the DNA. The sample has tens of thousands of clones, about 74% seen once. Looked up from germline, CDR1 is LNHNV and CDR2 is YYDKDF (reference sequence). This CDR3 comprises 17 residues. Trimming took off 1 base at V and 1 base at J, with 17 bases between the two ends. This clonotype was sampled from a human donor with acute or convalescent COVID-19. The donor label of this sample is uncertain. Sequencing used peripheral blood. The V call is TRBV15, the J call TRBJ2-7; D is unresolved. For the CDR3, the DNA is TGTGCCACCAGCAGAGTTGGCGGCGCCGTCCAGTCCTACGAGCAGTACTTC. Translating it yields CATSRVGGAVQSYEQYF.